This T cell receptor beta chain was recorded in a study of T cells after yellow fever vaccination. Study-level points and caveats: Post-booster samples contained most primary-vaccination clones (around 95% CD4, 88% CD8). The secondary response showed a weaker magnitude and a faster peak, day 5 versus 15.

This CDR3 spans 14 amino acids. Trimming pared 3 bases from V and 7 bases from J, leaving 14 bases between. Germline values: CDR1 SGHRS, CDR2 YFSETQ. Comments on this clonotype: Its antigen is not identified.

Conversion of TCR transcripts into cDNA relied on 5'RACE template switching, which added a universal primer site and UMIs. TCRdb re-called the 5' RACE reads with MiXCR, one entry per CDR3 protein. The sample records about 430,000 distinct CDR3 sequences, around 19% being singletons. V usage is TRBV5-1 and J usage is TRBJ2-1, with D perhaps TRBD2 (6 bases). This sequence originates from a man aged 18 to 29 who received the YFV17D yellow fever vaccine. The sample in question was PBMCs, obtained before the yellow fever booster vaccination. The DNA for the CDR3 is TGCGCCAGCAGCTCAGGGACTGCCGGGAATGAGCAGTTCTTC. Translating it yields CASSSGTAGNEQFF.